This TCR beta chain emerged from a study of technical replicates of blood from a few donors. Germline-derived CDR1 and CDR2 are SEHNR and FQNEAQ (reference sequence). V trimming: 5 bases; J trimming: 4 bases; junction bases outside the gene matches: 10. CDR3 length equals 15 residues. TCRdb's copy holds only in-frame clones and misses some; the assay was immunoSEQ multiplex PCR. The repertoire holds tens of thousands of clones, with 86% as singletons. Sequencing was performed on PBMCs. This sequence joins TRBV7-9 and TRBJ1-1; 7 bases line up with TRBD1. The source of this sequence is a human donor in good health. Some clones in this sample may be carry-over from other donors' samples. The CDR3 DNA sequence: TGTGCCAGCAGCCGGAAGACAGGGTTCGGCACTGAAGCTTTCTTT. It encodes CASSRKTGFGTEAFF. Looking up the rest from reference TRBV7-9 and TRBJ1-1 gives the full variable domain: DTGVSQNPRHKITKRGQNVTFRCDPISEHNRLYWYRQTLGQGPEFLTYFQNEAQLEKSRLLSDRFSAERPKGSFSTLEIQRTEQGDSAMYLCASSRKTGFGTEAFFGQGTRLTVV.